This TCR beta chain was identified in a study of cytomegalovirus exposure and HLA in healthy donors. Germline values: CDR1 GTSNPN, CDR2 SVGIG (reference sequence). Trimming shortened V by 1 base and J by 4 bases, and 10 bases separated the two germline ends. The CDR3 extends over 14 amino acids. This clone was counted a few times. 60 Vbeta and 13 Jbeta primers were used in PCR. TCRdb's table, derived via immunoSEQ multiplex PCR, lists solely in-frame clones and lacks some. The repertoire holds about 100,000 clones, with around 80% as singletons. The chain employs TRBV30 and TRBJ1-4; tentatively, D is TRBD1 (6 bases). The clonotype comes from a woman between 40 and 55 years old in good health and CMV-seronegative. Sample: PBMCs. CDR3 nucleotide sequence: TGTGCCTGGAGTGGGACAGAGTTTAATGAAAAACTGTTTTTT. Protein: CAWSGTEFNEKLFF.